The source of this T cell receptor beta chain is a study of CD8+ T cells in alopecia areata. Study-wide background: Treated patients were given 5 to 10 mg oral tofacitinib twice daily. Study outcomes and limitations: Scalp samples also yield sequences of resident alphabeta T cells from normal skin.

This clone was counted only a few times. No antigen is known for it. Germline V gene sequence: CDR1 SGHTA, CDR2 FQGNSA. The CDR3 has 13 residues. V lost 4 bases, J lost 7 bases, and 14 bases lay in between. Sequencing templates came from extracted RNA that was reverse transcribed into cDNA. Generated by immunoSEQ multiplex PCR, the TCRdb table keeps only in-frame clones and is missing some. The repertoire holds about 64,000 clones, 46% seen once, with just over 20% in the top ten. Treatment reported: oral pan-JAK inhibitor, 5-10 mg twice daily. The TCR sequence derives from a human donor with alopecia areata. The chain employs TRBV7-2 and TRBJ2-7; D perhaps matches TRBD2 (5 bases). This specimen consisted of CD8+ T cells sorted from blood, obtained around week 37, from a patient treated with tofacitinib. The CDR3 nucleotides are TGTGCCAGCAGCTCCCGGGGAGACCAAGAGCAGTACTTC. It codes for CASSSRGDQEQYF.